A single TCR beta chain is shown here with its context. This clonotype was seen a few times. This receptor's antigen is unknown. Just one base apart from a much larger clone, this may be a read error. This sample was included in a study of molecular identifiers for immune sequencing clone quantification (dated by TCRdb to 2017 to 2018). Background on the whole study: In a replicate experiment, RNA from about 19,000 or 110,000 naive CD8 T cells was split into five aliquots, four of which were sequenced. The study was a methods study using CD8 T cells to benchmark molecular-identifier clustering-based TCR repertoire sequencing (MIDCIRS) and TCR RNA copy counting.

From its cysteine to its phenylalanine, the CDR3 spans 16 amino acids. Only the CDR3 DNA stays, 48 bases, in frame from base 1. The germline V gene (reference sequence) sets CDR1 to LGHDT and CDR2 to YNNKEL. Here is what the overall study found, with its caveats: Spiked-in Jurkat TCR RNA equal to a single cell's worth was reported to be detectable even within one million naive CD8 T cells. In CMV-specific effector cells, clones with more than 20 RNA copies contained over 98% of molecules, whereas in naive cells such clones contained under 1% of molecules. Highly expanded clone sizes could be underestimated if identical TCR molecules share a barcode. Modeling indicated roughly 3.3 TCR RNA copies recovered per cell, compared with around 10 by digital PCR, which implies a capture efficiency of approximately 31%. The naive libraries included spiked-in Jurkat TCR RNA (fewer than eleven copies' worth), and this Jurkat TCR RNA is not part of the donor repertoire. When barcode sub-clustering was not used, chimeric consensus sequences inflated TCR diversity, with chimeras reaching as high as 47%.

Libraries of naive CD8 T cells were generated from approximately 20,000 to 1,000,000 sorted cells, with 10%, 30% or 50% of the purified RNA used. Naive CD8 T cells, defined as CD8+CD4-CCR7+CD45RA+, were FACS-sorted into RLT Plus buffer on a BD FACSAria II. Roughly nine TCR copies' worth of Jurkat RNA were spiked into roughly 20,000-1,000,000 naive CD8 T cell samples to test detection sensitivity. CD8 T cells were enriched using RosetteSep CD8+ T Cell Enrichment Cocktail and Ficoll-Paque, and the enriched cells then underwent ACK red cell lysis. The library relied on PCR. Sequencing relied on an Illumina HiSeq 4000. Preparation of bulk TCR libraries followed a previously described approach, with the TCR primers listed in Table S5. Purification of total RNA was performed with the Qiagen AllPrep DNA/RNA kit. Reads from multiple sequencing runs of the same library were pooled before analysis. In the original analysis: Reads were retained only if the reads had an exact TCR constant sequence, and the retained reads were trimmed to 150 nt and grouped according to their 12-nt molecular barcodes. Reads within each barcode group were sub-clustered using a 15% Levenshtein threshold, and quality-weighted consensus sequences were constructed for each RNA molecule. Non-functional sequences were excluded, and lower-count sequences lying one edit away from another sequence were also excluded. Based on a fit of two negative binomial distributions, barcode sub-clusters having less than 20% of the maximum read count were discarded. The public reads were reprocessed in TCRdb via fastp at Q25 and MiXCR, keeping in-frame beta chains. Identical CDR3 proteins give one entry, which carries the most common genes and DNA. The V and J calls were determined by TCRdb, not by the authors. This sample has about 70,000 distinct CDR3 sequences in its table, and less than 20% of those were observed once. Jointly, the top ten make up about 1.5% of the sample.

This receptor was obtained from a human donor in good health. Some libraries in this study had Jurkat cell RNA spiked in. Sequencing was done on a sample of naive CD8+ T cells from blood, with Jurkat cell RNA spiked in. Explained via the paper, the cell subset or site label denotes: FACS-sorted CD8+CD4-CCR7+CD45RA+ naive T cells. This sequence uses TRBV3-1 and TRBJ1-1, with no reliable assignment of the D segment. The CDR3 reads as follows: CAGSLLYLETNTEAFF. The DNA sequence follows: TGTGCCGGCAGCCTTCTTTATTTGGAGACGAACACTGAAGCTTTCTTT.